This TCR beta chain was captured by sequencing in a study of T cell changes during pregnancy in multiple sclerosis. Profiled with immunoSEQ multiplex PCR; TCRdb holds only in-frame clones, not every one. Here the sample spans over 50,000 clones, 88% being singletons. This CDR3 has 11 amino acids. Germline CDR1 SQVTM, CDR2 ANQGSEA. The ends were cut back, 3 bases at V and 6 bases at J, with 9 bases in the middle. This clone was picked up a small number of times. The receptor was isolated from a female donor with multiple sclerosis, enrolled in a pregnancy study. The chain links TRBV29-1 to TRBJ2-7; the D gene is possibly TRBD2 (5 bases). The sample consisted of peripheral blood, taken in the first trimester of pregnancy. The CDR3 loop reads CSVERAGEQYF. CDR3 sequence (DNA): TGCAGCGTTGAGAGGGCTGGCGAGCAGTACTTC.